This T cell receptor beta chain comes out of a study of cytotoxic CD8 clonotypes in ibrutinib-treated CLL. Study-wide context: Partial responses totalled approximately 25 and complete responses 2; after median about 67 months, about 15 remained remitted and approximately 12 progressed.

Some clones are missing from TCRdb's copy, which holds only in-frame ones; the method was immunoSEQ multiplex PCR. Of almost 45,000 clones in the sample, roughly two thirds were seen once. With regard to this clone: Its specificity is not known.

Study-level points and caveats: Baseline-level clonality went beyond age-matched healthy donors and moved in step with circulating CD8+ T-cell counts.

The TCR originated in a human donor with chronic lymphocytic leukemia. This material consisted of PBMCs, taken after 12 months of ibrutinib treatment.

CDR3 sequence reads: CASRRGGISTDTQYF. The CDR3 nucleotides read TGTGCCAGCAGAAGGGGCGGAATTAGCACAGATACGCAGTATTTT. The rearrangement links TRBV28 to TRBJ2-3; D is possibly TRBD1 (5 bases). CDR1 MDHEN and CDR2 SYDVKM come from the germline V gene. The ends were cut back, 6 bases at V and 0 bases at J, with 13 bases in the middle. The CDR3 covers 15 residues.